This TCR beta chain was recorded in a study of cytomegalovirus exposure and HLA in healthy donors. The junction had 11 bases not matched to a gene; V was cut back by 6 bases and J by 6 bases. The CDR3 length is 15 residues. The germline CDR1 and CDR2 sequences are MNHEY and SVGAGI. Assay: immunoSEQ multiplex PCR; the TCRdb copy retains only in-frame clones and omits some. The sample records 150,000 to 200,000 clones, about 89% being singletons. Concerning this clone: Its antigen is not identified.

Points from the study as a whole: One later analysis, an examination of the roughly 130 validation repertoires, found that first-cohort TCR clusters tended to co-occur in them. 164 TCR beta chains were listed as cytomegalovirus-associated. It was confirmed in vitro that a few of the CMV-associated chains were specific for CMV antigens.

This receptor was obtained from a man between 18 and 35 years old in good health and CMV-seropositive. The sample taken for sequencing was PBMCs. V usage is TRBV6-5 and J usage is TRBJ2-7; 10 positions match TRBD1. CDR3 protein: CASSDRGQGRGEQYF. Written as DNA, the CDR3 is TGTGCCAGCAGCGACAGGGGACAGGGGAGGGGCGAGCAGTACTTC.